This entry features one TCR beta chain sequence. The V gene lost 7 bases and the J gene lost 5 bases, with 14 bases spanning the gap. The germline V gene encodes CDR1 SNHLY and CDR2 FYNNEI. The CDR3 sequence is 13 residues long. Sequenced by immunoSEQ multiplex PCR; TCRdb stores in-frame clones only, minus some. The profile shows hundreds of thousands of clones, 97% of them singletons. This sample was taken from a study of shared clonotypes between healthy human individuals. This sequence joins TRBV2 and TRBJ2-5, with a possible D match to TRBD2 (7 bases). The sequenced sample consisted of naive CD4+ T cells sorted from blood. Subset defined: CD45RA+ positively selected. This receptor was identified in a woman aged 30 to 39 in good health. CDR3 DNA: TGTGCCAGCATGGGGGGGGCTGGGGAGACCCAGTACTTC. Translation gives CASMGGAGETQYF.